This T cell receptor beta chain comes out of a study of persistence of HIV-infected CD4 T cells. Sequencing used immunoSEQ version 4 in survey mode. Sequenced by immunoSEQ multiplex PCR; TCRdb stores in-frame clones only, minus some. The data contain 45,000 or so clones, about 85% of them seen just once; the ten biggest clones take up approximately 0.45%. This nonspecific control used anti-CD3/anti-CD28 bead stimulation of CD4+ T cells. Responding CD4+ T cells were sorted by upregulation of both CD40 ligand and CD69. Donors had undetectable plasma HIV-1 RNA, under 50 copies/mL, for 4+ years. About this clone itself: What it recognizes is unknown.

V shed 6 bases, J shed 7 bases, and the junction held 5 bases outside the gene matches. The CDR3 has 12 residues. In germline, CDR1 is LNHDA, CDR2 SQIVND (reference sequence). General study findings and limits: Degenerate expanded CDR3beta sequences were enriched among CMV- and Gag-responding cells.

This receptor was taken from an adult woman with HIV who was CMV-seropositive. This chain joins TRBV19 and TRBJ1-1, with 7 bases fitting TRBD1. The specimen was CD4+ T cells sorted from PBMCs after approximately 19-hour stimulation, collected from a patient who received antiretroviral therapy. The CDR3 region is CASSRGSGEAFF. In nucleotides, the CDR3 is TGTGCCAGTAGCAGGGGGTCGGGTGAAGCTTTCTTT.